This TCR beta chain was sequenced during a study of T cell changes during pregnancy in multiple sclerosis. Profiling relied on immunoSEQ multiplex PCR, and the TCRdb table lists in-frame clones only, not all of them. The sample has approximately 100,000 clones, about 92% seen once. Germline V gives CDR1 MNHNS, CDR2 SASEGT. CDR3 length: 13 amino acids. V dropped 5 bases and J dropped 0 bases, with 7 bases sitting between them. The specimen was peripheral blood, collected after pregnancy. The clonotype comes from a female donor in good health, enrolled as a control in a pregnancy study. The chain joins TRBV6-1 to TRBJ2-5; D might be TRBD2 (5 bases). Written as DNA, the CDR3 is TGTGCCAGCAGTAAACTAGACCAAGAGACCCAGTACTTC. This translates into CASSKLDQETQYF.